The 18 T cell receptor beta chains in this list originate from one sample, sequenced in a study of T cell responses to AZD1222 COVID-19 vaccine (dated by TCRdb to about 2021). Receptor libraries were prepared by the immunoSEQ multiplex PCR assay. TCRdb mirrors the immuneACCESS table, restricted to in-frame sequences. Some clones are absent from its copies; in checked studies, under half trace to an unresolved V gene, and the reason for the others is unknown. Within this sample are roughly 84,000 clones, with around 85% of them counted one time only. The ten largest clones take up about 12% of the sample. Interpreted using the paper, the time point label stands for: about 28 days (+/-7) after the second vaccine dose. The sequencing here drew on peripheral blood, taken 28 days after the second AZD1222 dose. The receptors derive from an adult who received the AZD1222 COVID-19 vaccine.

The chain employs TRBV28 and TRBJ1-5; D unresolved. In germline, CDR1 is MDHEN, CDR2 SYDVKM. V was shortened by 2 bases and J by 7 bases, with 6 bases between the two germline ends. CDR3 length: 12 amino acids. In nucleotides, the CDR3 is TGTGCCAGCAGTTTAAACAAGCAGCCCCAGCATTTT. Residues: CASSLNKQPQHF.

This sequence joins TRBV11-3 and TRBJ1-1, with D hard to call. Germline-derived CDR1 and CDR2 are SGHNT and YENEEA. CDR3 size: 15 residues. The V end lost 3 bases, the J end lost 2 bases, and 13 bases lay between the germline ends. The DNA of the CDR3 is TGTGCCAGCAGCTTTTCCGGAGCAGTAAACACTGAAGCTTTCTTT. As protein: CASSFSGAVNTEAFF.

The V call is TRBV4-3, the J call TRBJ1-2, with D hard to call. V was trimmed by 0 bases and J by 7 bases, leaving 12 bases between them. CDR1 is LGHNA, CDR2 YSLEER, per germline. The CDR3 sequence is 14 residues long. The CDR3 DNA reads as TGCGCCAGCAGCCAAGATCGATTGGGAGGTGGCTACACCTTC. As protein: CASSQDRLGGGYTF.

The CDR3 loop is CASSQGDRGRNTIYF. As DNA, the CDR3 is TGTGCCAGCAGCCAAGGGGACAGGGGACGAAACACCATATATTTT. This chain uses TRBV3-1 (or the pseudogene TRBV3-2) with TRBJ1-3, with 10 bases identical to TRBD1. The CDR3 totals 15 residues. V lost 1 base to trimming and J lost 5 bases; unmatched junction nucleotides: 2. Germline CDR1 and CDR2: LGHDT and YNNKEL (reference sequence).

V is TRBV5-4 and J is TRBJ2-1; a weak D match, TRBD1 (8 bases). The V end lost 4 bases, the J end lost 0 bases, and 26 bases lay between the germline ends. Germline V gene sequence: CDR1 SGHNT, CDR2 YYREEE (reference sequence). This CDR3 is 20 amino acids long. The CDR3 DNA sequence: TGTGCCAGCAGCCCGAGGGGGGGGACAGGACCACTTTCCTCCTACAATGAGCAGTTCTTC. Translated, it gives CASSPRGGTGPLSSYNEQFF.

The J gene is TRBJ1-3, the V gene TRBV28; TRBD1 might be the D (5 bases). Germline CDR1 reads MDHEN; CDR2 reads SYDVKM. The CDR3 covers 17 residues. V lost 6 bases and J 0 bases, leaving 18 bases between the germline ends. CDR3 sequence: CASSFGMTALSGNTIYF. The CDR3 DNA follows: TGTGCCAGCAGCTTTGGGATGACAGCCCTCTCTGGAAACACCATATATTTT.

V usage is TRBV6-5 and J usage is TRBJ2-7; TRBD2 aligns across 13 bases. This CDR3 has 14 amino acids. The V gene's germline CDR1 is MNHEY and CDR2 SVGAGI. V lost 5 bases to trimming and J lost 6 bases; unmatched junction nucleotides: 4. The CDR3 coding sequence is TGTGCCAGCAGTCTGGGGACTAGCGGGACCGAGCAGTACTTC. This sequence encodes CASSLGTSGTEQYF.

The chain uses TRBV6-2 or TRBV6-3 and TRBJ2-2; tentatively, D is TRBD2 (5 bases). This CDR3 is 11 amino acids long. Per the germline V gene, CDR1 is MNHEY and CDR2 is SVGEGT. With 6 bases removed from V and 7 bases from J, the gap between germline ends came to 6 bases. The CDR3 spells CASSGDGELFF. The CDR3 coding sequence is TGTGCCAGCAGCGGGGACGGGGAGCTGTTTTTT.

The chain carries TRBV5-6 and TRBJ2-5; 7 bases are a match to TRBD2. The V gene end was trimmed by 4 bases and the J gene end by 1 base; junction bases not matched to a gene: 7. This CDR3 is built from 15 residues. Germline V lookup: CDR1 SGHDT, CDR2 YYEEEE. CDR3 region: CASSTRASGQETQYF. DNA for the CDR3: TGTGCCAGCAGCACCCGGGCTAGCGGCCAAGAGACCCAGTACTTC.

V usage is TRBV5-4 and J usage is TRBJ1-2; D is uncertain. Germline-derived CDR1 and CDR2 are SGHNT and YYREEE (reference sequence). Trimming left V 0 bases short and J 3 bases short, with 6 bases between. CDR3 length: 13 residues. The CDR3 DNA follows: TGTGCCAGCAGCTTGGAAAGGGACTATGGCTACACCTTC. It encodes CASSLERDYGYTF.

As concerns this clone: One end of the junction does not line up with germline, which may come from a read error. The same CDR3 can be traced to other DNA sequences in this sample. V is TRBV18 and J is TRBJ1-2; TRBD1 matches at 8 bases. The CDR3 is made up of 13 amino acids. The germline V gene has CDR1 KGHSH and CDR2 LQKENI. The CDR3: CASSPQGEYGYTF. CDR3 DNA sequence: TGTGCCAGTTCACCACAGGGGGAATATGGCTACACCTTC.

This chain uses TRBV5-1 with TRBJ1-1, with TRBD1 matching over 8 bases. Germline values: CDR1 SGHRS, CDR2 YFSETQ. The ends lost 0 bases at V and 3 bases at J; junction bases unmatched: 7. This CDR3 has 16 amino acids. The CDR3 sequence is CASSLAQGAIDTEAFF. DNA for the CDR3: TGCGCCAGCAGCTTGGCCCAGGGGGCGATCGACACTGAAGCTTTCTTT.

This chain links TRBV7-2 with TRBJ1-6; TRBD1 agrees at 9 bases. The V gene's germline CDR1 is SGHTA and CDR2 FQGNSA. CDR3 length equals 13 residues. Trimming at V came to 6 bases and at J to 7 bases, leaving 1 base not matched to a gene. The CDR3 region is CASSGTGNSPLHF. CDR3 sequence (DNA): TGTGCCAGCAGTGGGACAGGGAATTCACCCCTCCACTTT.

The chain combines TRBV24-1 with TRBJ2-2; D remains unclear. This CDR3 spans 16 amino acids. Germline CDR1 and CDR2: KGHDR and SFDVKD. With 4 bases removed from V and 2 bases from J, the gap between germline ends came to 13 bases. In nucleotides, the CDR3 is TGTGCCACCAGTGACCCCGGACGGTTCAACACCGGGGAGCTGTTTTTT. Amino acids: CATSDPGRFNTGELFF.

This chain links TRBV12-5 with TRBJ2-7; D call uncertain. V was cut by 5 bases and J by 2 bases, with 4 bases left in between. Germline CDR1 reads LGHNT; CDR2 reads FRNRAP. This CDR3 contains 11 residues. This CDR3 is CASGTTYEQYF. CDR3 nucleotide sequence: TGTGCTAGTGGTACCACCTACGAGCAGTACTTC.

The chain's CDR3 is CASSNQGPLYV. CDR3 bases: TGTGCCAGCAGCAACCAGGGTCCCCTGTACGTC. This chain connects TRBV9 to TRBJ2-7; D may be TRBD1 (5 bases). The germline CDR1 and CDR2 sequences are SGDLS and YYNGEE. Trimming removed 4 bases at V and 12 bases at J, with 14 bases between. The CDR3 has 11 residues.

The V gene is TRBV24-1, the J gene TRBJ2-3; 10 bases fit TRBD1. The CDR3 is made up of 16 amino acids. V lost 2 bases and J lost 4; bases outside the gene matches: 5. CDR1 is KGHDR and CDR2 is SFDVKD in the germline V gene. DNA for the CDR3: TGTGCCACCAGTGATTATTTGGGACAGGGGTCAGATACGCAGTATTTT. It translates to CATSDYLGQGSDTQYF.

The chain couples TRBV5-1 to TRBJ2-1; 10 nucleotides align to TRBD2. Germline values: CDR1 SGHRS, CDR2 YFSETQ. The trim removed 4 bases at V and 3 bases at J, leaving 4 bases unmatched. The CDR3 loop spans 15 amino acids. CDR3 loop: CASSTVAGGYNEQFF. The CDR3, as DNA: TGCGCCAGCAGCACCGTAGCGGGGGGCTACAATGAGCAGTTCTTC.